This T cell receptor (beta chain) was captured in a study of shared clonotypes between healthy human individuals. Libraries were prepared by immunoSEQ multiplex PCR; TCRdb keeps only in-frame clonotypes and omits some of them. The data contain about 320,000 clones, 80% to 90% of them singletons. Germline V gene sequence: CDR1 SGHRS, CDR2 YFSETQ. Trimming took 2 bases from V and 0 from J; bases not matched to a gene: 3. CDR3 length equals 16 residues. The chain combines TRBV5-1 with TRBJ2-7; 12 bases map to TRBD2. The receptor's source is a man younger than 35 in good health. Sequenced sample: memory CD8+ T cells sorted from blood. Subset noted: CD45RO+ cells pooled with CCR7-negative TemRA cells. The DNA of the CDR3 is TGCGCCAGCAGCTTAACGGGACTAGCGGGCTCCTACGAGCAGTACTTC. This sequence encodes CASSLTGLAGSYEQYF. Together with reference TRBV5-1 and TRBJ2-7, the CDR3 gives the full variable domain: KAGVTQTPRYLIKTRGQQVTLSCSPISGHRSVSWYQQTPGQGLQFLFEYFSETQRNKGNFPGRFSGRQFSNSRSEMNVSTLELGDSALYLCASSLTGLAGSYEQYFGPGTRLTVT.